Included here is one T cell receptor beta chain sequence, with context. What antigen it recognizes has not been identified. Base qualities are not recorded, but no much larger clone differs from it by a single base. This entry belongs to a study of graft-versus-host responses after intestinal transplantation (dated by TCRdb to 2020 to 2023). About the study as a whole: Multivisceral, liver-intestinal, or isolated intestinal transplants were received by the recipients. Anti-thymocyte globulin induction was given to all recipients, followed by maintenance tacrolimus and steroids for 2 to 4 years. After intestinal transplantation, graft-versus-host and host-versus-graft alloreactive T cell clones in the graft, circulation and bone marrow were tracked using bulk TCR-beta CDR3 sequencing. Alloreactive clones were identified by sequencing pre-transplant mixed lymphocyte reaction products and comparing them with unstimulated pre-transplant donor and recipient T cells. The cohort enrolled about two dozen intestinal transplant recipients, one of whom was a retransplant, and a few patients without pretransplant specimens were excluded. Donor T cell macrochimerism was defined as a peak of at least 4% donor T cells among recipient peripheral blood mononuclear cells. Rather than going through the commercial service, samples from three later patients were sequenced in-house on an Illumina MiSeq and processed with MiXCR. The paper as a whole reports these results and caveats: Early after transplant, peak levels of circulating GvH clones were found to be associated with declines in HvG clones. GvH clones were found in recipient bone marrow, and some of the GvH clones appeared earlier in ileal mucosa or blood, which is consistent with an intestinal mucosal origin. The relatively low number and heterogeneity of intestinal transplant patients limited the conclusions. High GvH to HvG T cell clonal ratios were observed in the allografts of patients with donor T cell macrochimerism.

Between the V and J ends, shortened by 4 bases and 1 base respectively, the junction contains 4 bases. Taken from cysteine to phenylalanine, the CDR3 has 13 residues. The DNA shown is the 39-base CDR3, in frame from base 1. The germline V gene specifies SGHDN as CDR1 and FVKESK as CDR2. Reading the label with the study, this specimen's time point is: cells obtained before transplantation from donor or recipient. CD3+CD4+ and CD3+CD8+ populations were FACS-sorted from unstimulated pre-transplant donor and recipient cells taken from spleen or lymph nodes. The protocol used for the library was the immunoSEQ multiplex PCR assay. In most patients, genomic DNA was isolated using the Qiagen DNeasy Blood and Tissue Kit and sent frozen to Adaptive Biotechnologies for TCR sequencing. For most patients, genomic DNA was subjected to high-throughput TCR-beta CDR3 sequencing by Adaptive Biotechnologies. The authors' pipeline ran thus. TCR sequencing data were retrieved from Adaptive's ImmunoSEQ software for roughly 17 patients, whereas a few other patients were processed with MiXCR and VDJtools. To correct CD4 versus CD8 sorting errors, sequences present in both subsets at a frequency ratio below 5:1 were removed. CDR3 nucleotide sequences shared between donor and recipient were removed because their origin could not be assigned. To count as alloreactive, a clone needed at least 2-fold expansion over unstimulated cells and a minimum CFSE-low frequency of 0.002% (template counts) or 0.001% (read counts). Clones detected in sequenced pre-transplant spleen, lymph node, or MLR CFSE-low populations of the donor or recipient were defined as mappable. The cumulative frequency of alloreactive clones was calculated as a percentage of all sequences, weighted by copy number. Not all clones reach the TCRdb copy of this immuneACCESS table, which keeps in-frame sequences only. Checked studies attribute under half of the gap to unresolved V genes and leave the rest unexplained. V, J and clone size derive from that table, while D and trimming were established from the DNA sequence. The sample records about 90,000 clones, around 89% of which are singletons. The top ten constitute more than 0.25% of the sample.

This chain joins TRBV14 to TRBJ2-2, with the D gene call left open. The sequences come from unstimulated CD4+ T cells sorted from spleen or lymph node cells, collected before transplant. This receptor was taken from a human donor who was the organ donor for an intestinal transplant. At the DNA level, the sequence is TGTGCCAGCAGCCGACAGAACACCGGGGAGCTGTTTTTT. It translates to CASSRQNTGELFF.